Each of the 28 T cell receptor beta chains below was sequenced from the same sample in a study of T cells expressing NK-cell markers. TCRdb derives one entry per CDR3 protein from the 5' RACE reads, leaving out DNA. Its table records 350,000 to 450,000 distinct CDR3 sequences. Material for sequencing was blood T cells: a sorted CD56 or NKG2C T cell subset, CD4+ or CD8+ T cells, or bulk PBMC T cells (not recorded which). The receptors shown here come from a man aged 18 to 69 in good health.

The CDR3 spells CASRGLTGNQPQHF. The rearrangement links TRBV6-1 to TRBJ1-5; the TCRdb call, TRBD1, lacks DNA for checking. The CDR3 is 14 residues long. Germline lookup yields CDR1 MNHNS and CDR2 SASEGT.

The chain couples TRBV7-8 to TRBJ2-2; TCRdb gives TRBD2 as the D gene, but with no DNA this cannot be confirmed. The CDR3 runs to 12 residues. CDR1 SGHVS and CDR2 FQNEAQ come from the germline V gene. CDR3 loop: CASSTGLAQLFF.

The chain employs TRBV9 and TRBJ1-1; TCRdb names TRBD1, which stays unverified in the absence of DNA. This CDR3 is 18 amino acids long. Germline assignment: CDR1 SGDLS and CDR2 YYNGEE. CDR3 amino acids: CASSVGYGTGSMNTEAFF.

The CDR3: CASSRDYTDTQYF. The V call is TRBV7-9, the J call TRBJ2-3; no DNA is available, so the TRBD1 call from TCRdb remains unchecked. The CDR3 runs 13 residues. CDR1 and CDR2 from the germline V gene are SEHNR and FQNEAQ (reference sequence).

The gene calls are TRBV5-1 and TRBJ2-2; TCRdb's D gene call, TRBD2, goes unchecked for lack of DNA. The CDR3 contains 14 residues. Germline V gene data show CDR1 as SGHRS and CDR2 as YFSETQ. The CDR3 sequence: CASRGREVAGELFF.

This rearrangement joins TRBV7-9 to TRBJ2-7; TCRdb's D call of TRBD1 is untestable without DNA. The CDR3 contains 15 residues. Germline-derived CDR1 and CDR2 are SEHNR and FQNEAQ (reference sequence). The CDR3 region is CASSLGGTSPYEQYF. The whole variable domain, filled in from reference TRBV7-9 and TRBJ2-7, reads DTGVSQNPRHKITKRGQNVTFRCDPISEHNRLYWYRQTLGQGPEFLTYFQNEAQLEKSRLLSDRFSAERPKGSFSTLEIQRTEQGDSAMYLCASSLGGTSPYEQYFGPGTRLTVT.

V and J are TRBV27 and TRBJ2-5; TCRdb names TRBD1, which stays unverified in the absence of DNA. Germline V gene data show CDR1 as MNHEY and CDR2 as SMNVEV (reference sequence). The CDR3 extends over 13 amino acids. The CDR3 is CASSLSNRETQYF.

The chain uses TRBV6-5 and TRBJ2-3; there is no DNA to check the TCRdb D call of TRBD1. Germline CDR1 reads MNHEY; CDR2 reads SVGAGI. The length of the CDR3 is 15 residues. The chain's CDR3 is CASSSPGGGTDTQYF.

The chain carries TRBV7-9 and TRBJ2-1. This CDR3 is 15 amino acids long. The germline CDR1 and CDR2 sequences are SEHNR and FQNEAQ (reference sequence). The CDR3 protein is CASSFGLGIENEQFF.

The J gene is TRBJ1-3, the V gene TRBV12-3 or TRBV12-4. The CDR3 has 15 amino acids. The chain's CDR3 is CASSLGAGSGNTIYF.

The J gene is TRBJ1-6, the V gene TRBV7-8; without DNA, the TCRdb call of TRBD1 cannot be checked. There are 17 residues in the CDR3. Germline assignment: CDR1 SGHVS and CDR2 FQNEAQ. The CDR3 sequence is CASNSGELTSRNSPLHF.

The chain couples TRBV2 to TRBJ2-2; the TCRdb call, TRBD1, lacks DNA for checking. Germline lookup yields CDR1 SNHLY and CDR2 FYNNEI. This CDR3 contains 14 residues. The CDR3 is CASMGQGMIGELFF.

V usage is TRBV5-1 and J usage is TRBJ2-2; without DNA, the TCRdb call of TRBD1 cannot be checked. The CDR3 sequence is 17 residues long. Germline-derived CDR1 and CDR2 are SGHRS and YFSETQ. This CDR3 is CASSLHLGGGVDGELFF.

The V call is TRBV20-1, the J call TRBJ2-6; lacking DNA, the TRBD1 call made by TCRdb goes unchecked. CDR3 size: 14 residues. Germline V lookup: CDR1 DFQATT, CDR2 SNEGSKA (reference sequence). The CDR3 reads CSARDPGRANVLTF.

The gene calls are TRBV27 and TRBJ1-6; the TRBD1 assignment by TCRdb is unverifiable without DNA. The CDR3 spans 17 residues. CDR1 is MNHEY, CDR2 SMNVEV, per germline (reference sequence). The CDR3 here is CASTPRSRRGDNSPLHF.

This chain connects TRBV20-1 to TRBJ2-7; TCRdb gives TRBD2 as the D gene, but with no DNA this cannot be confirmed. Germline V gene sequence: CDR1 DFQATT, CDR2 SNEGSKA (reference sequence). The CDR3 runs 13 residues. CDR3 region: CSAYDYHSYEQYF.

The chain joins TRBV20-1 to TRBJ1-3; the TCRdb D gene call, TRBD1, has no DNA to confirm it. The CDR3 has 14 residues. The germline V gene encodes CDR1 DFQATT and CDR2 SNEGSKA (reference sequence). The chain's CDR3 is CSASRQGNGNTIYF.

The chain is built from TRBV27 and TRBJ2-6; the TRBD1 assignment by TCRdb is unverifiable without DNA. CDR3 length equals 16 residues. Germline values: CDR1 MNHEY, CDR2 SMNVEV (reference sequence). CDR3 residues: CATRDRVDSGANVLTF.

The chain uses TRBV7-2 and TRBJ2-2. This CDR3 comprises 14 residues. Germline V gene sequence: CDR1 SGHTA, CDR2 FQGNSA. The CDR3 here is CASTRLSGTGELFF.

The chain has TRBV6-1 and TRBJ1-5. The germline CDR1 and CDR2 sequences are MNHNS and SASEGT. This CDR3 has 12 amino acids. CDR3 protein: CASSFGDQPQHF.

This sequence joins TRBV5-6 and TRBJ2-5; no DNA is available, so the TRBD1 call from TCRdb remains unchecked. Germline V gene sequence: CDR1 SGHDT, CDR2 YYEEEE. This CDR3 is built from 16 residues. The CDR3 here is CASSRMGQGTRETQYF. Complete variable domain (other parts from reference TRBV5-6 and TRBJ2-5): DAGVTQSPTHLIKTRGQQVTLRCSPKSGHDTVSWYQQALGQGPQFIFQYYEEEERQRGNFPDRFSGHQFPNYSSELNVNALLLGDSALYLCASSRMGQGTRETQYFGPGTRLLVL.

This chain uses TRBV7-6 with TRBJ2-2. Germline V gives CDR1 SGHVS, CDR2 FNYEAQ. The CDR3 totals 17 residues. CDR3 residues: CASSFSFLPANTGELFF.

The gene calls are TRBV19 and TRBJ2-7; absent DNA, TCRdb's TRBD1 call cannot be checked. CDR1 is LNHDA, CDR2 SQIVND, per germline (reference sequence). The CDR3 is 13 amino acids. The CDR3 spells CASSQITGSEQYF.

The V gene is TRBV12-5, the J gene TRBJ2-5; TCRdb lists TRBD1, though no DNA is available to test this call. The CDR3 is made up of 13 amino acids. Looked up from germline, CDR1 is LGHNT and CDR2 is FRNRAP. The CDR3 loop is CASGLDREETQYF.

The rearrangement joins TRBV5-1 to TRBJ1-2; TCRdb calls TRBD1, which cannot be checked without DNA. The CDR3 is 15 residues long. Germline V gene data show CDR1 as SGHRS and CDR2 as YFSETQ. The CDR3 loop is CASSSHPGLDYGYTF.

V gene TRBV6-5 combines with J gene TRBJ2-4. CDR1 is MNHEY and CDR2 is SVGAGI in the germline V gene. This CDR3 has 15 amino acids. CDR3: CASIDSWRAKNIQYF.

This chain connects TRBV5-1 to TRBJ2-1; TCRdb calls TRBD2, which cannot be checked without DNA. The CDR3 totals 15 residues. In germline, CDR1 is SGHRS, CDR2 YFSETQ. The CDR3 protein is CASSPTSGGGYEQFF.

The rearrangement joins TRBV12-3 or TRBV12-4 to TRBJ2-2; TCRdb calls TRBD2, which cannot be checked without DNA. The CDR3 consists of 15 residues. CDR3 amino acids: CASSPSGGNTGELFF.